This is a list of T cell receptor beta chains from one sample in a study of identical twins. Using its own MiXCR run on the 5' RACE reads, TCRdb lists one record per CDR3 protein. In the table there are around 1.7 million distinct CDR3 sequences, under 35% of which are singletons. The sequenced sample was cord blood. These receptors all stem from a newborn girl in good health. Both conserved end residues are part of each CDR3. A D gene is named only where the DNA matches it firmly. A clone size is listed for some rows: how often the clone was seen (once, few, many), or a class if it is expanded.

TRBV29-1	-	-	TRBJ1-1	TGCAGCGTTGCGCGCTTACAGGGTGGGCCGAACACTGAAGCTTTCTTT	CSVARLQGGPNTEAFF
TRBV29-1	TRBD2	many	TRBJ2-7	TGCAGCGTTGGGTCCGGGACTAGCTACGAGCAGTACTTC	CSVGSGTSYEQYF
TRBV20-1	TRBD2	-	TRBJ2-7	TGCAGTGCTAGTCCCTGGACTAGCGGGGGGTACGAGCAGTACTTC	CSASPWTSGGYEQYF
TRBV20-1	TRBD2	-	TRBJ2-7	TGCAGTGCTAGTGGGGGACTAGCGGGCCACGAGCAGTACTTC	CSASGGLAGHEQYF
TRBV10-3	TRBD1	-	TRBJ1-1	TGTGCCATCAGTGAGTCGACAGGGCGCCTGAACACTGAAGCTTTCTTT	CAISESTGRLNTEAFF
TRBV5-1	-	many	TRBJ1-1	TGCGCCAGCAGCTTGGAGGGGGCTGAAGCTTTCTTT	CASSLEGAEAFF
TRBV7-2	-	-	TRBJ1-5	TGTGCCAGCGGCTTAGTTCCGGGGGCCCAATCTCAGCCCCAGCATTTT	CASGLVPGAQSQPQHF
TRBV15	TRBD2	-	TRBJ2-1	TGTGCCACCGCCAAACTAGCGGGGGGGCGGAATGAGCAGTTCTTC	CATAKLAGGRNEQFF
TRBV12-3/TRBV12-4	-	-	TRBJ2-1	TGTGCCAGCAGTCTAACGGTGGCCTACTCCTACAATGAGCAGTTCTTC	CASSLTVAYSYNEQFF
TRBV7-2	-	once	TRBJ2-1	TGTGCCAGCAGCTTCGTCCGGGGCAATGGGCAGTTCTTC	CASSFVRGNGQFF
TRBV5-1	TRBD2	few	TRBJ2-4	TGCGCCAGCAGCCAGACTAGCGGAAGGGGGTACATTCAGTACTTC	CASSQTSGRGYIQYF
TRBV12-3/TRBV12-4	TRBD1	-	TRBJ1-5	TGTGCCAGCAGTTTTAGACAGGGGGGCGGAGTCTTGGATCAGCCCCAGCATTTT	CASSFRQGGGVLDQPQHF
TRBV3-1	-	few	TRBJ1-2	TGTGCCAGCAGCCAAGGGGCCTACGGAGGCTACACCTTC	CASSQGAYGGYTF
TRBV4-1	-	few	TRBJ1-2	TGCGCCAGCAGCCCAGCGGGGGGGGGTGTTTATGGCTACACCTTC	CASSPAGGGVYGYTF
TRBV7-9	-	-	TRBJ2-5	TGTGCCAGCAGCTTAGCGCGTCGGCTAGCTTTTACACAGTACTTC	CASSLARRLAFTQYF
TRBV2	TRBD2	few	TRBJ2-5	TGTGCCAGCAGTTCATCAAGGGGTAGCGGGAGAAACAATGAGCAGTACTTC	CASSSSRGSGRNNEQYF
TRBV4-1	TRBD2	many	TRBJ2-1	TGCGCCAGCAGCCCTACTAGCGGGGGGGCACATGAGCAGTTCTTC	CASSPTSGGAHEQFF
TRBV29-1	-	many	TRBJ2-5	TGCAGCGTTGAACTCCCAGGGGAGACCCAGTACTTC	CSVELPGETQYF
TRBV27	-	-	TRBJ1-2	TGTGCCAGCAGTTTATCGGGTAGTGCGGGGGTAAATGGCTACACCTTC	CASSLSGSAGVNGYTF
TRBV5-6	TRBD2	few	TRBJ2-1	TGTGCCAGCAGCTTGGACCTACTAGCGGGAGCGGGCAATGAGCAGTTCTTC	CASSLDLLAGAGNEQFF
TRBV29-1	TRBD2	-	TRBJ2-3	TGCAGCGTTCAAACAACTAGCGGGAGTGCAGATACGCAGTATTTT	CSVQTTSGSADTQYF
TRBV10-3	-	few	TRBJ1-2	TGTGCCATCAGTGAGTCGGGGGAGGGCTACACCTTC	CAISESGEGYTF
TRBV4-2	-	-	TRBJ2-1	TGTGCCAGCAGCCAAGGGTTGTTGGGGAGCTCCTACAATGAGCAGTTCTTC	CASSQGLLGSSYNEQFF
TRBV11-1	-	many	TRBJ1-2	TGTGCCAGCAGCTTACCTTTGCGAGACAGCCAAGACGGCTACACCTTC	CASSLPLRDSQDGYTF
TRBV10-3	TRBD1	-	TRBJ2-7	TGTGCCATCAGTGACCGGCTTCGACAGGGGGTTCCTAGCTCCTACGAGCAGTACTTC	CAISDRLRQGVPSSYEQYF
TRBV20-1	TRBD2	-	TRBJ2-1	TGCAGTGCTAGAGTTGCTAGCGGGTGGAGCTCCTACAATGAGCAGTTCTTC	CSARVASGWSSYNEQFF
TRBV6-2/TRBV6-3	-	-	TRBJ2-7	TGTGCCAGCAGTCGGGACTTCGGGGACTACGAGCAGTACTTC	CASSRDFGDYEQYF
TRBV7-8	TRBD2	-	TRBJ2-7	TGTGCCAGCAGCTTGAGGAGACTAGCGGCCTACGAGCAGTACTTC	CASSLRRLAAYEQYF
TRBV19	-	-	TRBJ2-1	TGTGCCAGTAGTCCAGCAGGGTTGGGCAGAAACTCCTACGAGCAGTTCTTC	CASSPAGLGRNSYEQFF
TRBV6-5	TRBD2	-	TRBJ2-3	TGTGCCAGCAGTTACGCTAGCGGGGACACAGATACGCAGTATTTT	CASSYASGDTDTQYF
TRBV4-1	-	-	TRBJ2-5	TGCGCCAGCAGCCAAGATCCACAGGCCCAAGAGACCCAGTACTTC	CASSQDPQAQETQYF
TRBV3-1	-	few	TRBJ2-7	TGTGCCAGCAGCCCCTTATTCCGACAGGTCAGCTCCTACGAGCAGTACTTC	CASSPLFRQVSSYEQYF
TRBV6-2/TRBV6-3	-	few	TRBJ2-1	TGTGCCAGCAGCCCTGACTCTCCGTGGCCCTACGAGCAGTTCTTC	CASSPDSPWPYEQFF
TRBV20-1	-	-	TRBJ2-2	TGCAGCGCCCAGACTACCCTGAACACCGGGGAGCTGTTTTTT	CSAQTTLNTGELFF
TRBV7-9	-	few	TRBJ1-2	TGTGCCAGCAGCTTAGACGGGGGCCTACCCTATGGCTACACCTTC	CASSLDGGLPYGYTF
TRBV4-1	-	few	TRBJ2-3	TGCGCCAGCAGCCGATTCCAGGGCGGCACAGATACGCAGTATTTT	CASSRFQGGTDTQYF
TRBV5-1	-	-	TRBJ2-2	TGCGCCAGCAGACTGGCGGCAGCGGCCACCGGGGAGCTGTTTTTT	CASRLAAAATGELFF